These 11 T cell receptor beta chains were sequenced from one sample in a study of Graves' ophthalmopathy and Graves' hyperthyroidism (dated by TCRdb to the late 2010s). The instrument given in TCRdb is Illumina HiSeq 2000. For repertoire sequencing, the TCR beta CDR3 regions were amplified from RNA transcripts. A first-round RT-PCR used HTBI primers with the Qiagen OneStep RT-PCR kit, followed by a second-round multiplex PCR, size selection and purification. The public sequencing data were trimmed at Q25 with fastp and processed into clonotypes with MiXCR by TCRdb, which kept only in-frame beta chains. Identical CDR3 protein sequences are pooled into one entry, listed with their most common genes and DNA. This sample comprises more than 550,000 distinct CDR3 sequences, about 40% of them detected only once. Over 2.5% of the sample belongs to the ten largest clones. Sequences were obtained from peripheral blood. Every receptor here comes from an adult man with Graves' ophthalmopathy.

The chain recombines TRBV29-1 with TRBJ2-5; D may be TRBD1 or TRBD2 (5 bases each). Germline V CDR1 and CDR2: SQVTM, ANQGSEA. With 8 bases removed from V and 3 bases from J, the gap between germline ends came to 13 bases. The length of the CDR3 is 12 residues. The CDR3 protein is CSSGTDEETQYF. In nucleotides, the CDR3 is TGCAGCAGTGGGACGGACGAAGAGACCCAGTACTTC.

The table lists this clonotype with a few counts. For the CDR3, the DNA is TGCGCCAGCAGCCCCCGGACAGGGGAAAACGAGCAGTACTTC. This sequence encodes CASSPRTGENEQYF. The chain uses TRBV5-1 and TRBJ2-7; 9 nucleotides match TRBD1. This CDR3 is built from 14 residues. Germline trimming cut 4 bases from V and 5 bases from J; bases unmatched to any gene: 7. Germline V gene sequence: CDR1 SGHRS, CDR2 YFSETQ.

The CDR3 region has the DNA TGTGCCACCAGTGATACAGGCCGCTACGGTGAGCAGTTCTTC. Translation gives CATSDTGRYGEQFF. The rearrangement uses TRBV24-1 and TRBJ2-1; D might be TRBD1 (5 bases). Between the trimmed V and J ends, which lost 3 bases and 9 bases, there was a span of 14 bases. Germline assignment: CDR1 KGHDR and CDR2 SFDVKD. The CDR3 is 14 residues long.

In this sample, this clonotype turned up many times. The gene calls are TRBV12-3 or TRBV12-4 and TRBJ2-5, with D unresolved. This CDR3 comprises 15 residues. Trimming took 1 base from V and 5 from J, leaving 14 bases between them. DNA of the CDR3: TGTGCCAGCAGTTTAGTAGGTCTGGGCGTGGAGACCCAGTACTTC. As protein: CASSLVGLGVETQYF.

Comments on this clonotype: As the CDR3 is not closed by the conserved phenylalanine or tryptophan, this likely results from a read error. The chain has TRBV5-5 and TRBJ1-1; D is unclear. This CDR3 region has 17 residues. Germline V gene sequence: CDR1 SGHKS, CDR2 YYEKEE (reference sequence). Trimming took off 2 bases at V and 3 bases at J, with 20 bases between the two ends. CDR3 in amino acids: CASSFDPSPLWDTEAFL. The CDR3 DNA reads as TGTGCCAGCAGCTTCGACCCAAGTCCGTTGTGGGACACTGAAGCTTTCCTT.

This clonotype was seen many times. The gene calls are TRBV2 and TRBJ1-5; D possibly corresponds to TRBD1 (5 bases). This CDR3 contains 14 residues. The germline gives CDR1 SNHLY, CDR2 FYNNEI. Trimming stripped 0 bases from V and 4 bases from J, with 7 bases between. The CDR3 loop is CASSEAYRNQPQHF. Here the CDR3 DNA reads TGTGCCAGCAGTGAAGCGTACAGGAATCAGCCCCAGCATTTT.

In its sample, this clonotype was seen a few times. V is TRBV6-6 and J is TRBJ2-7, with D hard to call. CDR3 length equals 12 residues. Germline CDR1 and CDR2: MNHNY and SVGAGI (reference sequence). V was cut by 7 bases and J by 2 bases, with 9 bases left in between. The CDR3 is CASTRGPYEQYF. DNA of the CDR3: TGTGCCAGCACCCGAGGCCCCTACGAGCAGTACTTC.

The chain recombines TRBV25-1 with TRBJ1-4; a possible D gene is TRBD1 (5 bases). V shed 2 bases and J shed 1 base, with 5 bases lying between them. The V gene's germline CDR1 is MGHDK and CDR2 SYGVNS. This CDR3 has 14 amino acids. The CDR3 coding sequence is TGTGCCAGCAGTGAACAGGGAACTAATGAAAAACTGTTTTTT. Translation: CASSEQGTNEKLFF.

This clonotype was recorded many times. The chain employs TRBV5-8 and TRBJ1-2, with D perhaps TRBD1 (6 bases). V shed 9 bases and J shed 3 bases, with 15 bases lying between them. CDR3 size: 13 residues. Per the germline V gene, CDR1 is SGHTS and CDR2 is YDEGEE. The DNA for the CDR3 is TGTGCCACCAGACTCGGGGGCTACTATGGCTACACCTTC. Translation gives CATRLGGYYGYTF.

This clonotype was counted many times. The V and J genes are TRBV20-1 and TRBJ2-7, with D unresolved. V was shortened by 3 bases and J by 2 bases, with 20 bases between the two germline ends. The CDR3 loop spans 16 amino acids. Per germline, CDR1 DFQATT and CDR2 SNEGSKA (reference sequence). CDR3 sequence (DNA): TGCAGTGCTAGCTCGGACGAGAAGGCCGACCCCTACGAGCAGTACTTC. Amino acid sequence: CSASSDEKADPYEQYF.

This clonotype was detected ten times or more. The chain is built from TRBV20-1 and TRBJ1-6, with unresolved D. V was shortened by 1 base and J by 7 bases, with 14 bases between the two germline ends. In germline, CDR1 is DFQATT, CDR2 SNEGSKA (reference sequence). This CDR3 is built from 15 residues. CDR3 nucleotides: TGCAGTGCTAGAGCGGGTCAAGGGAGCAATTCACCCCTCCACTTT. Protein sequence: CSARAGQGSNSPLHF.